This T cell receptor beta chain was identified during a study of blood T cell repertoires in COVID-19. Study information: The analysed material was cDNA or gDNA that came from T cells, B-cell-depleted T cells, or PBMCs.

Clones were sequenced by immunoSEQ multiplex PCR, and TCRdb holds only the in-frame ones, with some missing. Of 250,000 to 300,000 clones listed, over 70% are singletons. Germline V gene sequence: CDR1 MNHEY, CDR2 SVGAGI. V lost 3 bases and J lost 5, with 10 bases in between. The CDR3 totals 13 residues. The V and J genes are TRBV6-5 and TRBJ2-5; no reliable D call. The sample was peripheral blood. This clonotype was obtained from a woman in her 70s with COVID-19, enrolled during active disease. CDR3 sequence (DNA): TGTGCCAGCAGTTATGACACTGGGGAGACCCAGTACTTC. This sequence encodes CASSYDTGETQYF.